These 15 T cell receptor beta chains were all obtained from the same sample, sequenced in a study of CXCR3-negative and CXCR3-positive naive CD8 T cells. Study conclusions and caveats: Naive cells with CXCR3 showed TRB CDR3s that were more hydrophobic than those in CXCR3-negative naive cells.

UMI-tagged TRB cDNA libraries were built via 5' RACE. TCRdb reprocessed the 5' RACE reads and stores each CDR3 protein as one record, lacking DNA. The sample data list around 60,000 distinct CDR3 sequences. No antigens are known for them. Sequencing was carried out using naive CXCR3+ CD8+ T cells from blood. The sample's subset: CD45RO-CCR7+CD27+CD95- naive CD8+ T cells expressing CXCR3 (TNR3+). The receptor source for this set is a human donor in good health. Some clones in this sample may be carry-over from other donors' samples.

The chain links TRBV4-3 to TRBJ1-4. The CDR3 sequence is 15 residues long. Germline V CDR1 and CDR2: LGHNA, YSLEER. The CDR3 sequence is CASSQADGPYEKLFF.

J is TRBJ2-3 and V is TRBV14. Germline CDR1 is SGHDN and CDR2 is FVKESK. CDR3 length: 12 amino acids. Here the CDR3 reads CASRLDGDTQYF.

J is TRBJ2-7 and V is TRBV6-5; lacking DNA, the TRBD1 call made by TCRdb goes unchecked. The CDR3 is made up of 13 amino acids. Germline V gives CDR1 MNHEY, CDR2 SVGAGI. CDR3 region: CATSLGRGYEQYF.

The chain's CDR3 is CASSLRSPHIASPLHF. The gene calls are TRBV7-2 and TRBJ1-6; TCRdb's D call of TRBD1 is untestable without DNA. CDR3 size: 16 residues. Germline V lookup: CDR1 SGHTA, CDR2 FQGNSA.

The CDR3 reads CASSQRGHSYEQYF. The chain joins TRBV4-3 to TRBJ2-7; as DNA is missing, the TRBD1 call by TCRdb cannot be tested. Germline CDR1 reads LGHNA; CDR2 reads YSLEER. The CDR3 sequence is 14 residues long.

The chain carries TRBV4-3 and TRBJ2-3; the TCRdb call, TRBD2, lacks DNA for checking. The CDR3 extends over 18 amino acids. Per germline, CDR1 LGHNA and CDR2 YSLEER. The CDR3 here is CASSQDTLLAGVLDTQYF.

The rearrangement uses TRBV7-9 and TRBJ2-1; with no DNA, the TCRdb D assignment of TRBD1 cannot be verified. The CDR3 consists of 13 residues. The germline V gene has CDR1 SEHNR and CDR2 FQNEAQ (reference sequence). Here the CDR3 reads CASRHAAGTEQFF.

The genes are TRBV6-5 and TRBJ2-6; TCRdb lists TRBD2, though no DNA is available to test this call. The CDR3 is 13 residues long. Germline CDR1 is MNHEY and CDR2 is SVGAGI. The CDR3 loop reads CASKLAGANVLTF.

V usage is TRBV19 and J usage is TRBJ2-1. Germline V CDR1 and CDR2: LNHDA, SQIVND (reference sequence). The CDR3 has 11 residues. The CDR3: CASAFYNEQFF.

J is TRBJ2-3 and V is TRBV7-3; the D gene TCRdb calls, TRBD1, cannot be checked with no DNA. CDR1 SGHTA and CDR2 FQGTGA come from the germline V gene. The CDR3 has 15 amino acids. This chain's CDR3 is CASSLTTGGTDTQYF.

The chain links TRBV4-3 to TRBJ2-5; TCRdb designates TRBD1, a call that cannot be tested without DNA. Germline V gene data show CDR1 as LGHNA and CDR2 as YSLEER. This CDR3 comprises 14 residues. CDR3 region: CASSPGRERETQYF.

J is TRBJ2-7 and V is TRBV7-9; TCRdb names TRBD1, which stays unverified in the absence of DNA. This CDR3 has 14 amino acids. Germline V lookup: CDR1 SEHNR, CDR2 FQNEAQ (reference sequence). The CDR3: CASSGGQSSYEQYF.

This chain connects TRBV19 to TRBJ2-1. The germline CDR1 and CDR2 sequences are LNHDA and SQIVND (reference sequence). This CDR3 spans 14 amino acids. CDR3 in amino acids: CASSIISGFDEQFF.

The chain uses TRBV12-3 or TRBV12-4 and TRBJ2-5; TCRdb reports TRBD2, a call that lacks DNA to check it against. The CDR3 runs 15 residues. CDR3 region: CASSLLASGQETQYF.

The J gene is TRBJ1-2, the V gene TRBV29-1. In germline, CDR1 is SQVTM, CDR2 ANQGSEA. The CDR3 consists of 12 residues. This chain's CDR3 is CSADWVNYGYTF.